These 22 T cell receptor beta chains came from one sample sequenced in a study of blood T cell repertoires in COVID-19. Data came from immunoSEQ multiplex PCR; TCRdb stores just in-frame clones and leaves some out. This sample has some 300,000 clones, with over 75% found just once. The sample was PBMCs or T cells enriched from blood (not recorded which). The receptors originated from a man aged 25 to 45 who had recovered from COVID-19.

This chain links TRBV18 with TRBJ2-7; no reliable D call. From germline, CDR1 is KGHSH and CDR2 LQKENI. Trimming removed 3 bases from V and 6 bases from J, with 21 bases in between. The CDR3 consists of 16 residues. CDR3 loop: CASSPYPGSSYSEQYF. CDR3 in DNA: TGTGCCAGCTCACCTTATCCCGGTTCCTCCTATTCCGAGCAGTACTTC. Based on the CDR3 plus reference TRBV18 and TRBJ2-7, the full variable domain is NAGVMQNPRHLVRRRGQEARLRCSPMKGHSHVYWYRQLPEEGLKFMVYLQKENIIDESGMPKERFSAEFPKEGPSILRIQQVVRGDSAAYFCASSPYPGSSYSEQYFGPGTRLTVT.

This clone was seen only once. The J gene is TRBJ1-2, the V gene TRBV5-6; 7 bases are shared with TRBD1. The germline CDR1 and CDR2 sequences are SGHDT and YYEEEE. V dropped 0 bases and J dropped 6; count of bases not matched to a gene: 2. This CDR3 is 13 amino acids long. Here the CDR3 reads CASSLGQGDGYTF. The DNA of the CDR3 is TGTGCCAGCAGCTTGGGTCAGGGGGATGGCTACACCTTC.

Of note for this clone: This sample also contains other DNA sequences that code for the same CDR3. V usage is TRBV3-1 (or the pseudogene TRBV3-2) and J usage is TRBJ2-1; 7 nucleotides agree with TRBD2. Germline V gene sequence: CDR1 LGHDT, CDR2 YNNKEL (reference sequence). This CDR3 is built from 15 residues. Germline trimming cut 1 base from V and 2 bases from J; bases unmatched to any gene: 2. The CDR3 DNA sequence: TGTGCCAGCAGCCAAGGGCTAGCGGCCTACAATGAGCAGTTCTTC. Translation: CASSQGLAAYNEQFF.

The J gene is TRBJ2-7, the V gene TRBV6-5, with TRBD2 identical over 9 bases. With 11 bases clipped from V and 4 bases from J, the junction kept 9 bases outside the gene matches. Germline loops: CDR1 MNHEY, CDR2 SVGAGI. The CDR3 totals 13 residues. CDR3 sequence (DNA): TGTGCCGGCATGGGCGGGAGGGGGTACGAGCAGTACTTC. Translated, it gives CAGMGGRGYEQYF.

The rearrangement joins TRBV5-1 to TRBJ2-7; 8 bases match TRBD1. This CDR3 spans 15 amino acids. Germline CDR1 SGHRS, CDR2 YFSETQ. V was pared by 4 bases and J by 1 base, with 7 bases of the junction left unmatched. This CDR3 is CASSIGTGLSYEQYF. CDR3 bases: TGCGCCAGCAGCATTGGGACAGGCCTTTCCTACGAGCAGTACTTC.

CDR3 nucleotides: TGCGCCAGCAGCCAAGATGGAATTAGGAGCGTAGAGCAGTTCTTC. This gives the protein CASSQDGIRSVEQFF. The V call is TRBV4-1, the J call TRBJ2-1; the D is unclear. Germline V CDR1 and CDR2: MGHRA, YSYEKL. The CDR3 loop spans 15 amino acids. V was clipped by 0 bases and J by 10 bases, with 16 bases between them.

The chain combines TRBV30 with TRBJ1-3, with D possibly matching TRBD1 (6 bases). V was trimmed by 4 bases and J by 0 bases, leaving 16 bases between them. The CDR3 has 16 residues. Germline assignment: CDR1 GTSNPN and CDR2 SVGIG (reference sequence). The CDR3 DNA sequence: TGTGCCTGGACCCTACAGGGCCTCCACTCTGGAAACACCATATATTTT. This sequence encodes CAWTLQGLHSGNTIYF.

The chain joins TRBV5-1 to TRBJ1-1; D is perhaps TRBD1 (5 bases). Looked up from germline, CDR1 is SGHRS and CDR2 is YFSETQ. Between the trimmed V and J ends, which lost 4 bases and 1 base, there was a span of 14 bases. The CDR3 contains 15 residues. CDR3 sequence: CASSMAPGRNTEAFF. CDR3 nucleotides: TGCGCCAGCAGCATGGCACCAGGGCGGAACACTGAAGCTTTCTTT. Supplemented by reference TRBV5-1 and TRBJ1-1, the full variable domain reads KAGVTQTPRYLIKTRGQQVTLSCSPISGHRSVSWYQQTPGQGLQFLFEYFSETQRNKGNFPGRFSGRQFSNSRSEMNVSTLELGDSALYLCASSMAPGRNTEAFFGQGTRLTVV.

The genes are TRBV5-4 and TRBJ1-1; 7 bases agree with TRBD1. Germline V gene lookup returns CDR1 SGHNT and CDR2 YYREEE (reference sequence). The CDR3 has 15 amino acids. The trim removed 0 bases at V and 8 bases at J, leaving 10 bases unmatched. CDR3 in DNA: TGTGCCAGCAGCTTGGTCGGGACAGCCTTTGTGGAAGCTTTCTTT. Residues: CASSLVGTAFVEAFF.

This rearrangement joins TRBV14 to TRBJ1-1; D gene uncertain. With 4 bases removed from V and 5 bases from J, the gap between germline ends came to 11 bases. This CDR3 has 13 residues. Per germline, CDR1 SGHDN and CDR2 FVKESK. CDR3 in amino acids: CASSPDLRTEAFF. For the CDR3, the DNA is TGTGCCAGCAGCCCAGACCTCAGGACTGAAGCTTTCTTT.

The chain combines TRBV30 with TRBJ1-1; D remains unclear. Germline CDR1 and CDR2: GTSNPN and SVGIG (reference sequence). This CDR3 is built from 13 residues. Trimming took 1 base from V and 3 from J, leaving 9 bases between them. Here the CDR3 reads CAWSGPFDTEAFF. The CDR3 bases are TGTGCCTGGAGTGGGCCTTTCGACACTGAAGCTTTCTTT.

This chain joins TRBV24-1 and TRBJ1-1, with D unresolved. V lost 7 bases and J 1 base, leaving 6 bases between the germline ends. Germline values: CDR1 KGHDR, CDR2 SFDVKD. The CDR3 length is 12 residues. The CDR3 sequence is CATRAGNTEAFF. The CDR3 DNA sequence: TGTGCCACCAGAGCGGGGAACACTGAAGCTTTCTTT.

The chain joins TRBV10-1 to TRBJ2-1, with 8 bases matching TRBD2. With V trimmed by 5 bases and J by 4 bases, 7 bases remained unmatched. Germline V lookup: CDR1 WNHNN, CDR2 SYGVQD (reference sequence). This CDR3 has 15 residues. The CDR3 DNA follows: TGCGCCAGCAGTAAGCCCCGGGGGGGATACAATGAGCAGTTCTTC. Protein: CASSKPRGGYNEQFF.

This clone was observed a single time. The chain employs TRBV10-3 and TRBJ1-3; a weak D match, TRBD1 (6 bases). V shed 6 bases and J shed 0 bases, with 9 bases lying between them. The germline gives CDR1 ENHRY, CDR2 SYGVKD. CDR3 length: 14 amino acids. The CDR3 DNA reads as TGTGCCATCAGGATACAGGGCTCTGGAAACACCATATATTTT. Its protein is CAIRIQGSGNTIYF.

The rearrangement joins TRBV4-1 to TRBJ1-6; a weak D match, TRBD1 (5 bases). CDR3 length: 18 amino acids. CDR1 is MGHRA and CDR2 is YSYEKL in the germline V gene. Between the trimmed V and J ends, which lost 2 bases and 0 bases, there was a span of 14 bases. CDR3 DNA sequence: TGCGCCAGCAGCCAACGTGAGGGGAGGTACTCCTATAATTCACCCCTCCACTTT. This encodes CASSQREGRYSYNSPLHF.

The rearrangement joins TRBV24-1 to TRBJ1-2; D possibly corresponds to TRBD1 (5 bases). Trimming took 4 bases from V and 4 from J, leaving 21 bases between them. Germline CDR1 is KGHDR and CDR2 is SFDVKD. The CDR3 is 17 amino acids. The CDR3 sequence: CATSDQNEGGVGYGYTF. CDR3 in DNA: TGTGCCACCAGTGACCAGAACGAGGGAGGGGTCGGCTATGGCTACACCTTC.

The V call is TRBV11-2, the J call TRBJ2-7; TRBD2 is a possible D gene (6 bases). The CDR3 loop spans 12 amino acids. Between the trimmed V and J ends, which lost 5 bases and 9 bases, there was a span of 14 bases. Germline V gene sequence: CDR1 SGHAT, CDR2 FQNNGV. CDR3 amino acids: CASSPTGDRQYF. The CDR3 DNA reads TGTGCCAGCAGCCCTACGGGGGATAGGCAGTACTTC.

In this sample, this clone turned up a few times. The rearrangement links TRBV6-6 to TRBJ2-7, with 14 bases that match TRBD2. V lost 7 bases and J lost 0; bases outside the gene matches: 8. CDR1 MNHNY and CDR2 SVGAGI come from the germline V gene (reference sequence). The CDR3 covers 17 residues. The CDR3 coding sequence is TGTGCCAGCACTCGGACTAGCGGGAGGCTCAGCTCCTACGAGCAGTACTTC. Amino acid sequence: CASTRTSGRLSSYEQYF.

This chain uses TRBV15 with TRBJ1-5; a possible D gene is TRBD1 (6 bases). The CDR3 sequence is 16 residues long. V was cut by 2 bases and J by 0 bases, with 11 bases left in between. The V gene's germline CDR1 is LNHNV and CDR2 YYDKDF (reference sequence). As DNA, the CDR3 is TGTGCCACCAGCAGACGGACAGCTTATAGCAATCAGCCCCAGCATTTT. Protein sequence: CATSRRTAYSNQPQHF.

The chain employs TRBV12-3 or TRBV12-4 and TRBJ1-6, with 8 bases that match TRBD1. The CDR3 extends over 13 amino acids. CDR3 region: CATGGRQRSPLHF. Here the CDR3 DNA reads TGTGCAACAGGGGGTCGGCAAAGATCACCCCTCCACTTT.

The chain recombines TRBV7-9 with TRBJ1-1; no definite D call. The V end lost 5 bases, the J end lost 1 base, and 14 bases lay between the germline ends. Per the germline V gene, CDR1 is SEHNR and CDR2 is FQNEAQ (reference sequence). CDR3 length: 15 amino acids. In DNA, the CDR3 is TGTGCCAGCAGCCCGCACCCTGGGCGGAACACTGAAGCTTTCTTT. Residues: CASSPHPGRNTEAFF. The complete variable domain, with remaining parts taken from reference TRBV7-9 and TRBJ1-1, reads DTGVSQNPRHKITKRGQNVTFRCDPISEHNRLYWYRQTLGQGPEFLTYFQNEAQLEKSRLLSDRFSAERPKGSFSTLEIQRTEQGDSAMYLCASSPHPGRNTEAFFGQGTRLTVV.

This clone turned up a few times. The chain combines TRBV29-1 with TRBJ2-7; D might be TRBD1 (7 bases). V lost 6 bases to trimming and J lost 1 base, with 13 bases between them. The CDR3 totals 13 residues. Germline CDR1 SQVTM, CDR2 ANQGSEA. CDR3 bases: TGCAGCGTCGCGGGACAGAGATCCTACGAGCAGTACTTC. It codes for CSVAGQRSYEQYF.